These 23 T cell receptor beta chains came from one sample sequenced in a study of Ad26.COV2.S vaccination and SARS-CoV-2 variants. Treatment indicated: 15 to 20 received Ad26.COV2.S at low or high dose, single or two shots; several received placebo; per-sample allocation not given. Each sample was drawn 63 days after the first injection (of vaccine or placebo). This table comes from immunoSEQ multiplex PCR, and its TCRdb copy is limited to in-frame clones, with some not included. Of about 420,000 clones in the sample, approximately 90% are singletons; the top ten hold approximately 4%. The sample consisted of peripheral blood, taken in a trial of Ad26.COV2.S vaccine versus placebo. These receptors came from a person aged 18-65 years who received the Ad26.COV2.S COVID-19 vaccine or a placebo.

The chain combines TRBV7-9 with TRBJ2-2; D tentatively reads TRBD1 or TRBD2 (5 bases each). Germline V gene lookup returns CDR1 SEHNR and CDR2 FQNEAQ (reference sequence). The CDR3 consists of 14 residues. Trimming removed 4 bases at V and 5 bases at J, with 11 bases between. CDR3: CASSSLGVTGELFF. The DNA of the CDR3 is TGTGCCAGCAGCTCCTTGGGGGTGACCGGGGAGCTGTTTTTT.

This clone has just one count. CDR3 DNA: TGCGCCAGCAGCTTGGCCGGGGGGCAGAACACTGAAGCTTTCTTT. Translated, it gives CASSLAGGQNTEAFF. This chain uses TRBV5-1 with TRBJ1-1, with TRBD1 as a possible D gene (6 bases). V was pared by 0 bases and J by 1 base, with 10 bases between. The germline V gene encodes CDR1 SGHRS and CDR2 YFSETQ. The CDR3 length is 15 residues.

The V and J genes are TRBV14 and TRBJ2-3; the match to TRBD1 covers 9 bases. The CDR3 loop spans 18 amino acids. The germline CDR1 and CDR2 sequences are SGHDN and FVKESK. V lost 1 base and J lost 2; bases outside the gene matches: 10. Written as DNA, the CDR3 is TGTGCCAGCAGCCAAGGGTTCCTGGGACAGGGTTTCACAGATACGCAGTATTTT. It codes for CASSQGFLGQGFTDTQYF.

This chain uses TRBV2 with TRBJ2-7; possible D gene TRBD1, 6 bases. Germline values: CDR1 SNHLY, CDR2 FYNNEI. V was shortened by 8 bases and J by 0 bases, with 11 bases between the two germline ends. The CDR3 is made up of 13 amino acids. Written as DNA, the CDR3 is TGTGCCAGCCAGGGGACACTCTCCTACGAGCAGTACTTC. Translation: CASQGTLSYEQYF.

The chain combines TRBV5-1 with TRBJ1-2; 8 bases align to TRBD1. Germline assignment: CDR1 SGHRS and CDR2 YFSETQ. V was clipped by 3 bases and J by 5 bases; unmatched bases: 9. The CDR3 totals 15 residues. CDR3: CASSSRTGRGYGYTF. The CDR3 DNA reads as TGCGCCAGCAGCTCTAGGACAGGGCGGGGGTATGGCTACACCTTC.

The CDR3 loop reads CASSDRSSGANVLTF. CDR3 in DNA: TGTGCCAGCAGCGATAGAAGCTCTGGGGCCAACGTCCTGACTTTC. The chain couples TRBV7-2 to TRBJ2-6; D is unresolved. V gave up 5 bases and J gave up 0 bases, with 8 bases separating them. This CDR3 comprises 15 residues. The germline V gene has CDR1 SGHTA and CDR2 FQGNSA.

The genes are TRBV19 and TRBJ2-3; D uncertain. The CDR3 is 13 amino acids. Germline CDR1 and CDR2: LNHDA and SQIVND (reference sequence). With 7 bases removed from V and 1 base from J, the gap between germline ends came to 9 bases. The CDR3 here is CASTGRGTDTQYF. The CDR3 bases are TGTGCCAGTACAGGCAGAGGCACAGATACGCAGTATTTT. The variable domain in full, with the rest retrieved from reference TRBV19 and TRBJ2-3, is DGGITQSPKYLFRKEGQNVTLSCEQNLNHDAMYWYRQDPGQGLRLIYYSQIVNDFQKGDIAEGYSVSREKKESFPLTVTSAQKNPTAFYLCASTGRGTDTQYFGPGTRLTVL.

This clone was detected only a few times. V is TRBV29-1 and J is TRBJ1-1, with D tentatively TRBD1 (6 bases). CDR3 length: 14 amino acids. V was cut by 5 bases and J by 3 bases, with 16 bases left in between. Germline CDR1 is SQVTM and CDR2 is ANQGSEA. The CDR3 region is CSVTLGGADTEAFF. The CDR3 bases are TGCAGCGTTACCCTAGGGGGGGCGGACACTGAAGCTTTCTTT. Looking up the rest from reference TRBV29-1 and TRBJ1-1 gives the full variable domain: SAVISQKPSRDICQRGTSLTIQCQVDSQVTMMFWYRQQPGQSLTLIATANQGSEATYESGFVIDKFPISRPNLTFSTLTVSNMSPEDSSIYLCSVTLGGADTEAFFGQGTRLTVV.

The J gene is TRBJ2-3, the V gene TRBV6-5; 9 nucleotides agree with TRBD2. The CDR3 has 15 residues. The germline V gene encodes CDR1 MNHEY and CDR2 SVGAGI. Losses at the gene ends were 2 bases for V and 3 bases for J; bases not matched to a gene: 3. CDR3 nucleotides: TGTGCCAGCAGTTACGGCGGGGGGGCTACAGATACGCAGTATTTT. It translates to CASSYGGGATDTQYF.

The chain employs TRBV19 and TRBJ2-7; TRBD2 agrees at 8 bases. Germline V gives CDR1 LNHDA, CDR2 SQIVND (reference sequence). CDR3 length equals 14 residues. The junction had 0 bases not matched to a gene; V was cut back by 2 bases and J by 0 bases. This CDR3 reads CASSIREGSYEQYF. DNA for the CDR3: TGTGCCAGTAGTATACGGGAGGGCTCCTACGAGCAGTACTTC.

This clone occurred once. The rearrangement joins TRBV5-1 to TRBJ2-1, with 10 bases aligning to TRBD2. The CDR3 sequence is 18 residues long. Germline V CDR1 and CDR2: SGHRS, YFSETQ. V trimming: 1 base; J trimming: 3 bases; junction bases outside the gene matches: 10. CDR3 sequence: CASSLRPSGGYRYNEQFF. The CDR3 nucleotides are TGCGCCAGCAGCTTGAGGCCTAGCGGGGGTTACCGCTACAATGAGCAGTTCTTC.

The chain couples TRBV6-4 to TRBJ2-7; D unclear. Germline CDR1 MRHNA, CDR2 SNTAGT. Trimming stripped 3 bases from V and 5 bases from J, with 14 bases between. CDR3 length: 14 amino acids. The CDR3 nucleotides are TGTGCCAGCAGTGATGAGACCTTGCCCCACGAGCAGTACTTC. Amino acid sequence: CASSDETLPHEQYF.

The chain carries TRBV27 and TRBJ2-5; 12 bases match TRBD2. V lost 6 bases, J lost 5 bases, and 10 bases stayed unmatched. The CDR3 runs 16 residues. CDR1 is MNHEY and CDR2 is SMNVEV in the germline V gene (reference sequence). CDR3 DNA: TGTGCCAGCAGCTTAGGACTAGCGGGGTACATGGAGACCCAGTACTTC. Its protein product is CASSLGLAGYMETQYF.

The J gene is TRBJ1-2, the V gene TRBV24-1; 9 bases map to TRBD1. With V trimmed by 4 bases and J by 8 bases, 10 bases remained unmatched. Germline CDR1 and CDR2: KGHDR and SFDVKD. The CDR3 consists of 15 residues. The CDR3: CATSDPGTGLGGYTF. In DNA form, the CDR3 reads TGTGCCACCAGTGACCCTGGGACAGGGTTAGGGGGCTACACCTTC.

The chain links TRBV5-1 to TRBJ2-1; D remains ambiguous. In germline, CDR1 is SGHRS, CDR2 YFSETQ. The V end was cut by 5 bases, the J end by 0 bases, with 12 bases between. This CDR3 spans 15 amino acids. Here the CDR3 reads CASRYSLFSYNEQFF. In DNA, the CDR3 is TGCGCCAGCAGGTACAGCCTCTTCTCCTACAATGAGCAGTTCTTC.

The rearrangement links TRBV6-6 to TRBJ1-3, with D uncertain. Between the trimmed V and J ends, which lost 6 bases and 8 bases, there was a span of 20 bases. Looked up from germline, CDR1 is MNHNY and CDR2 is SVGAGI (reference sequence). The CDR3 is made up of 15 amino acids. CDR3 sequence: CASSSTLRVEYTIYF. For the CDR3, the DNA is TGTGCCAGCAGCTCAACTTTGAGGGTAGAATACACCATATATTTT.

This chain uses TRBV27 with TRBJ2-1; D is unresolved. The CDR3 loop spans 15 amino acids. The germline CDR1 and CDR2 sequences are MNHEY and SMNVEV (reference sequence). The V gene lost 4 bases and the J gene lost 4 bases, with 14 bases spanning the gap. This chain's CDR3 is CASSSDPFSYNEQFF. The CDR3 nucleotides read TGTGCCAGCAGTTCCGACCCCTTCTCTTACAATGAGCAGTTCTTC.

The chain combines TRBV2 with TRBJ2-3; D perhaps matches TRBD1 (6 bases). V shed 7 bases and J shed 3 bases, with 11 bases lying between them. The CDR3 is 13 residues long. Germline V gene data show CDR1 as SNHLY and CDR2 as FYNNEI. The CDR3 bases are TGTGCCAGCAAGGACAGAATAACAGATACGCAGTATTTT. Encoded protein: CASKDRITDTQYF.

This chain uses TRBV11-2 with TRBJ2-7; D is tentatively TRBD1 or TRBD2 (5 bases each). With 1 base removed from V and 6 bases from J, the gap between germline ends came to 10 bases. Germline CDR1 is SGHAT and CDR2 is FQNNGV. This CDR3 is built from 13 residues. The CDR3 here is CASSLVSGAEQYF. The CDR3, as DNA: TGTGCCAGCAGCTTAGTCTCCGGGGCCGAGCAGTACTTC.

The gene calls are TRBV7-3 and TRBJ2-2, with D tentatively TRBD2 (6 bases). Germline values: CDR1 SGHTA, CDR2 FQGTGA. Trimming cost V 5 bases and J 2 bases, with 15 bases left between them. The CDR3 is 16 residues long. CDR3 region: CASSPDGGRNTGELFF. For the CDR3, the DNA is TGTGCCAGCAGCCCCGATGGGGGGAGAAACACCGGGGAGCTGTTTTTT.

This sequence joins TRBV19 and TRBJ2-3; possibly TRBD2 for D (6 bases). Germline loops: CDR1 LNHDA, CDR2 SQIVND (reference sequence). V was cut by 11 bases and J by 0 bases, with 15 bases left in between. This CDR3 is built from 14 residues. The CDR3 DNA is TGTGCCGTACGGGACTTTGCGAGCACAGATACGCAGTATTTT. Translated, it gives CAVRDFASTDTQYF.

This rearrangement joins TRBV7-2 to TRBJ2-5; maybe TRBD1 (6 bases). The CDR3 is made up of 13 amino acids. Per germline, CDR1 SGHTA and CDR2 FQGNSA. The V gene lost 6 bases and the J gene lost 2 bases, with 10 bases spanning the gap. CDR3 region: CASRHRAQETQYF. In DNA form, the CDR3 reads TGTGCCAGCAGGCACAGGGCACAAGAGACCCAGTACTTC. Drawing the rest from reference TRBV7-2 and TRBJ2-5, the complete variable domain is GAGVSQSPSNKVTEKGKDVELRCDPISGHTALYWYRQSLGQGLEFLIYFQGNSAPDKSGLPSDRFSAERTGGSVSTLTIQRTQQEDSAVYLCASRHRAQETQYFGPGTRLLVL.

The CDR3 bases are TGTGCCAGCAGTGAAAGGGTGACTACGAAAGGGCAGCCCCAGCATTTT. As protein: CASSERVTTKGQPQHF. This chain joins TRBV6-1 and TRBJ1-5; the D is unclear. The germline CDR1 and CDR2 sequences are MNHNS and SASEGT. The CDR3 has 16 residues. V was clipped by 2 bases and J by 7 bases, with 18 bases between them.